The next 9 T cell receptor beta chains were all read from a single sample in a study of blood T cell repertoires in COVID-19. Libraries were prepared by immunoSEQ multiplex PCR; TCRdb keeps only in-frame clonotypes and omits some of them. Of about 330,000 clones listed, 89% are singletons. The material sequenced was peripheral blood. The source of these receptors is a man aged 18 to 30 who had recovered from COVID-19.

The rearrangement joins TRBV6-5 to TRBJ2-7, with TRBD2 identical over 8 bases. The CDR3 spans 14 residues. With V trimmed by 7 bases and J by 4 bases, 9 bases remained unmatched. Looked up from germline, CDR1 is MNHEY and CDR2 is SVGAGI. CDR3 loop: CASKLADLLYEQYF. DNA for the CDR3: TGTGCCAGCAAACTAGCGGACCTTCTATACGAGCAGTACTTC.

The chain employs TRBV7-8 and TRBJ1-5; 7 bases match TRBD1. Germline trimming cut 0 bases from V and 7 bases from J; bases unmatched to any gene: 6. Germline assignment: CDR1 SGHVS and CDR2 FQNEAQ. The CDR3 totals 15 residues. CDR3 bases: TGTGCCAGCAGCTTAGCAGACAGGGTTATGCAGCCCCAGCATTTT. Protein: CASSLADRVMQPQHF.

This chain links TRBV3-1 (or the pseudogene TRBV3-2) with TRBJ2-1; possible D gene TRBD2, 5 bases. The CDR3 spans 15 residues. Trimming removed 6 bases from V and 2 bases from J, with 14 bases in between. Per germline, CDR1 LGHDT and CDR2 YNNKEL (reference sequence). CDR3 residues: CASSPSGHPYNEQFF. The CDR3 DNA reads as TGTGCCAGCAGTCCCAGCGGCCACCCCTACAATGAGCAGTTCTTC.

The rearrangement links TRBV6-5 to TRBJ2-4; perhaps TRBD2 as D (5 bases). Germline CDR1 and CDR2: MNHEY and SVGAGI. This CDR3 is 14 amino acids long. V was pared by 6 bases and J by 3 bases, with 12 bases between. CDR3 in amino acids: CASSAGLGKNIQYF. In DNA, the CDR3 is TGTGCCAGCAGCGCCGGACTGGGCAAAAACATTCAGTACTTC.

The V and J genes are TRBV16 and TRBJ1-1; 7 positions agree with TRBD1. Trimming took 2 bases from V and 7 from J; bases not matched to a gene: 4. The CDR3 runs 13 residues. Per germline, CDR1 KGHSY and CDR2 FQNENV. CDR3 in amino acids: CASSQPGGGEAFF. CDR3 coding DNA: TGTGCCAGCAGCCAACCAGGGGGAGGTGAAGCTTTCTTT.

The rearrangement uses TRBV27 and TRBJ1-6; D remains unclear. The CDR3 consists of 15 residues. The germline V gene encodes CDR1 MNHEY and CDR2 SMNVEV (reference sequence). The V gene lost 3 bases and the J gene lost 2 bases, with 8 bases spanning the gap. The CDR3 loop reads CASSFSYAYNSPLHF. The CDR3, as DNA: TGTGCCAGCAGTTTCAGTTACGCCTATAATTCACCCCTCCACTTT.

The chain employs TRBV10-3 and TRBJ1-1; 7 nucleotides line up with TRBD1. V shed 4 bases, J shed 3 bases, and the junction held 5 bases outside the gene matches. The CDR3 runs 14 residues. Looked up from germline, CDR1 is ENHRY and CDR2 is SYGVKD. DNA of the CDR3: TGTGCCATCAGTGTACAGGGGAGAGACACTGAAGCTTTCTTT. This encodes CAISVQGRDTEAFF.

The count of this clone is one. The genes are TRBV13 and TRBJ2-2, with D hard to call. V was trimmed by 5 bases and J by 0 bases, leaving 13 bases between them. The germline V gene encodes CDR1 PRHDT and CDR2 FYEKMQ (reference sequence). The CDR3 length is 16 residues. The CDR3 is CASSPHENSNTGELFF. DNA of the CDR3: TGTGCCAGCAGCCCCCACGAGAATTCGAACACCGGGGAGCTGTTTTTT.

The chain uses TRBV4-3 and TRBJ1-1, with D hard to call. V gave up 2 bases and J gave up 1 base, with 8 bases separating them. The CDR3 length is 14 residues. In germline, CDR1 is LGHNA, CDR2 YSLEER. The CDR3 reads CASSQPGTNTEAFF. CDR3 nucleotides: TGCGCCAGCAGCCAACCCGGTACGAACACTGAAGCTTTCTTT.